This passage covers 3 T cell receptor beta chains from one sample sequenced in a study of cytotoxic CD8 clonotypes in ibrutinib-treated CLL. Generated by immunoSEQ multiplex PCR, the TCRdb table keeps only in-frame clones and is missing some. The table lists 30,000 to 40,000 clones, roughly 49% of them singletons, with approximately 17% in the top ten. The input for sequencing was PBMCs, taken before ibrutinib treatment. The receptors here all came from a human donor with chronic lymphocytic leukemia.

This chain links TRBV6-6 with TRBJ1-1; D gene ambiguous. V lost 6 bases to trimming and J lost 1 base, with 12 bases between them. Germline lookup yields CDR1 MNHNY and CDR2 SVGAGI (reference sequence). The CDR3 is made up of 14 amino acids. The DNA for the CDR3 is TGTGCCAGCAGGGGAACAGAGAAGAACACTGAAGCTTTCTTT. Translated: CASRGTEKNTEAFF.

The sample holds a few counts of this clone. The rearrangement links TRBV5-1 to TRBJ1-2, with TRBD1 matching over 10 bases. CDR1 SGHRS and CDR2 YFSETQ come from the germline V gene. CDR3 length: 15 residues. V dropped 3 bases and J dropped 3; count of bases not matched to a gene: 5. The CDR3 nucleotides read TGCGCCAGCAGCTCGACGACAGGGGGCGACTATGGCTACACCTTC. Translating it yields CASSSTTGGDYGYTF.

Only one count was recorded for this clone. The rearrangement links TRBV10-3 to TRBJ2-1; D perhaps matches TRBD1 (7 bases). CDR1 ENHRY and CDR2 SYGVKD come from the germline V gene. V gave up 8 bases and J gave up 3 bases, with 20 bases separating them. The length of the CDR3 is 16 residues. The CDR3 here is CAIQRGGTVNYNEQFF. In DNA form, the CDR3 reads TGTGCCATCCAACGAGGGGGGACAGTAAACTACAATGAGCAGTTCTTC.